This TCR beta chain came from a study of blood T cell repertoires in COVID-19. Study background: COVID-19 samples, acute and convalescent, were from the United States, Italy and Spain. T cells, B-cell-depleted T cells, or PBMCs provided the cDNA or gDNA that served as material.

The CDR3 consists of 12 residues. Looked up from germline, CDR1 is SNHLY and CDR2 is FYNNEI. V lost 10 bases, J lost 11 bases, and 18 bases lay in between. Methods used by the authors: It was from reference gene primer amplification that nucleated cell counts were estimated. Sequencing was performed with immunoSEQ multiplex PCR; in TCRdb, only in-frame clones are kept and a portion is missing. The DNA gave D and trimming, while V, J and clone size come from that table. Among 130,000 or so clones listed, 81% were seen once. This clone was observed once. This sequence was found in a woman between 55 and 75 years old with active or convalescent COVID-19. The rearrangement joins TRBV2 to TRBJ2-1, with a tentative D call TRBD1 (5 bases). The sample taken for sequencing was peripheral blood. CDR3 loop: CATSTDTMKQFF. Here the CDR3 DNA reads TGTGCCACCTCGACAGATACAATGAAGCAGTTCTTC. Using reference TRBV2 and TRBJ2-1 for the parts outside the CDR3, the full variable domain is EPEVTQTPSHQVTQMGQEVILRCVPISNHLYFYWYRQILGQKVEFLVSFYNNEISEKSEIFDDQFSVERPDGSNFTLKIRSTKLEDSAMYFCATSTDTMKQFFGPGTRLTVL.